The rows below give T cell receptor beta chains drawn from one sample of a study of shared clonotypes between healthy human individuals. Libraries were prepared by immunoSEQ multiplex PCR; TCRdb keeps only in-frame clonotypes and omits some of them. The sample records about 980,000 clones, approximately 76% being singletons. Sequencing was carried out using memory CD4+ T cells sorted from blood. All receptors come from a man aged 18-30 years in good health. The CDR3 runs from the conserved cysteine through the conserved F or W. The listing skips clone size in some rows; elsewhere it reads once, few, many or a size class.

V: TRBV9; size: -; CDR3: CASNPTGMDNQPQHF
V: TRBV6-5; size: -; CDR3: CASSRGQGGSGYTF
V: TRBV27; size: -; CDR3: CATSHLRGELFF
V: TRBV2; size: -; CDR3: CASKVQGAQNTEAFF
V: TRBV18; size: -; CDR3: CASSQDRGQDGYTF
V: TRBV7-9; size: -; CDR3: CASSPGRTSSTDTQYF
V: TRBV28; size: -; CDR3: CASSFSGTGISGELFF
V: TRBV4-3; size: -; CDR3: CASSQGAGTSAYEQYF
V: TRBV5-6; size: -; CDR3: CASIEFGGAQGYGYTF
V: TRBV2; size: -; CDR3: CASSEIEGLTGELFF
V: TRBV6-6; size: once; CDR3: CASSYSGSGANVLTF
V: TRBV7-9; size: -; CDR3: CASSLGGGNRGYTF
V: TRBV4-1; size: once; CDR3: CASSHRPSSGMNTEAFF
V: TRBV30; size: once; CDR3: CAWSVAGGVTDTQYF
V: TRBV5-1; size: -; CDR3: CASSSGTRTDTQYF
V: TRBV6-5; size: -; CDR3: CASSQAGVYQPQHF
V: TRBV9; size: -; CDR3: CASSAPGANSPLHF
V: TRBV6-5; size: -; CDR3: CASRFGQGSYGYTF
V: TRBV14; size: -; CDR3: CASSQGDTQYF
V: TRBV4-1; size: -; CDR3: CASSQDRGGTDTQYF
V: TRBV2; size: -; CDR3: CASTVGRTGGSDTQYF
V: TRBV10-3; size: -; CDR3: CAIKGREGTDTQYF
V: TRBV19; size: -; CDR3: CASSIPDREDTEAFF
V: TRBV7-8; size: -; CDR3: CASSFLTGGFRPDTQYF
V: TRBV6-1; size: once; CDR3: CASIVGIQSEKLFF
V: TRBV5-4; size: -; CDR3: CASSLIGTGQGTDTQYF
V: TRBV5-6; size: once; CDR3: CASSLPGTAAYEQYF
V: TRBV10-1; size: -; CDR3: CASSAGAGELFF
V: TRBV29-1; size: -; CDR3: CSVDARLAASSYNEQFF
V: TRBV27; size: -; CDR3: CASSSGSPPYEQYF
V: TRBV5-6; size: -; CDR3: CASSLGLGTVPGEQYF
V: TRBV19; size: many; CDR3: CASSPSGNWYGYTF
V: TRBV10-3; size: -; CDR3: CAISEQGGRRGSEKLFF
V: TRBV18; size: -; CDR3: CASSPPNRAYTDTQYF
V: TRBV18; size: few; CDR3: CASSQQGSPLHF
V: TRBV5-1; size: -; CDR3: CASGTGGTNTEAFF
V: TRBV6-5; size: -; CDR3: CASGRGRNTGELFF
V: TRBV4-1; size: -; CDR3: CASSQERGGSSEQYF
V: TRBV5-6; size: -; CDR3: CASSLRPGLAGGKTQYF
V: TRBV30; size: -; CDR3: CAWSRTAGPLHF
V: TRBV20-1; size: -; CDR3: CSRRGDTQYF
V: TRBV19; size: -; CDR3: CASRAWGGNQPQHF
V: TRBV5-1; size: -; CDR3: CASTGTSGSGANVLTF
V: TRBV10-3; size: -; CDR3: CAIMALAGGLGANVLTF
V: TRBV7-6; size: -; CDR3: CAETGTGDSKLQETQYF
V: TRBV10-1; size: -; CDR3: CASSDRSSGRHEQFF
V: TRBV5-1; size: -; CDR3: CASSGGATVANEKLFF
V: TRBV30; size: -; CDR3: CAGGQGKVNEQFF